These 24 T cell receptor beta chains share one sample of origin, sequenced in a study of response to subunit inactivated influenza vaccine. One entry per CDR3 protein, called by TCRdb with MiXCR from the RT-PCR reads. The sample carries roughly 760,000 distinct CDR3 sequences, less than 25% recorded once. Sequenced material: PBMCs from blood, taken 4 to 6 days after vaccination. The receptors were sampled from a man in his fifties who received an inactivated influenza vaccine.

This clonotype came up a few times. The rearrangement links TRBV5-6 to TRBJ2-2, with D perhaps TRBD1 (5 bases). Germline CDR1 and CDR2: SGHDT and YYEEEE. V shed 1 base and J shed 4 bases, with 14 bases lying between them. This CDR3 spans 16 amino acids. CDR3 sequence (DNA): TGTGCCAGCAGCTTGCTATATCTTGGGGCCACCGGGGAGCTGTTTTTT. Protein: CASSLLYLGATGELFF.

The gene calls are TRBV7-9 and TRBJ2-1, with 9 positions matching TRBD2. This CDR3 has 16 residues. The V gene's germline CDR1 is SEHNR and CDR2 FQNEAQ (reference sequence). Trimming cost V 5 bases and J 5 bases; bases outside gene matches: 10. The CDR3 coding sequence is TGTGCCAGCAGCCATCCCACTAGCGGGCAAGACAATGAGCAGTTCTTC. This codes for CASSHPTSGQDNEQFF.

The chain recombines TRBV15 with TRBJ2-3, with a tentative D call TRBD2 (6 bases). Germline CDR1 and CDR2: LNHNV and YYDKDF (reference sequence). Trimming shortened V by 3 bases and J by 4 bases, and 11 bases separated the two germline ends. The CDR3 has 14 residues. This chain's CDR3 is CATSRAREADTQYF. The CDR3 DNA reads as TGTGCCACCAGCAGGGCAAGGGAGGCAGATACGCAGTATTTT.

This clonotype was observed a few times. The J gene is TRBJ2-7, the V gene TRBV9; 8 nucleotides agree with TRBD1. This CDR3 region has 15 residues. The junction had 7 bases not matched to a gene; V was cut back by 2 bases and J by 3 bases. Germline assignment: CDR1 SGDLS and CDR2 YYNGEE. The CDR3, as DNA: TGTGCCAGCAGCGTCGGACAGGGACCTGTCTACGAGCAGTACTTC. Its protein product is CASSVGQGPVYEQYF.

V usage is TRBV28 and J usage is TRBJ2-1; TRBD2 is a possible D gene (5 bases). This CDR3 spans 15 amino acids. Deletions cut 5 bases from V and 0 bases from J, with 11 bases between. Germline values: CDR1 MDHEN, CDR2 SYDVKM. The CDR3 DNA is TGTGCCAGCAGTCTGGACTTCAGCTCCTACAATGAGCAGTTCTTC. This gives the protein CASSLDFSSYNEQFF.

The chain uses TRBV5-1 and TRBJ1-4; D unresolved. The CDR3 runs to 16 residues. The germline V gene has CDR1 SGHRS and CDR2 YFSETQ. V dropped 0 bases and J dropped 5 bases, with 14 bases sitting between them. CDR3 in DNA: TGCGCCAGCAGCTTGGCCGGGCAGGCGAGGAATGAAAAACTGTTTTTT. It codes for CASSLAGQARNEKLFF.

This clonotype was seen only a few times. The V gene is TRBV7-2, the J gene TRBJ1-2, with D possibly being TRBD1 (6 bases). CDR1 is SGHTA, CDR2 FQGNSA, per germline. The CDR3 contains 13 residues. With 4 bases removed from V and 5 bases from J, the gap between germline ends came to 11 bases. CDR3 in amino acids: CASSYAGAYGYTF. The CDR3 DNA is TGTGCCAGCAGCTACGCAGGGGCTTATGGCTACACCTTC.

This rearrangement joins TRBV12-3 or TRBV12-4 to TRBJ2-1; D unresolved. The CDR3 loop spans 12 amino acids. V was pared by 5 bases and J by 8 bases, with 10 bases between. The CDR3 region is CASSPYYDEQFF. The CDR3 nucleotides read TGTGCCAGCAGTCCATATTATGATGAGCAGTTCTTC.

Only a few counts were recorded for this clonotype. The chain has TRBV12-3 or TRBV12-4 and TRBJ2-1, with TRBD2 identical over 9 bases. The CDR3 is made up of 16 amino acids. Trimming at V came to 2 bases and at J to 4 bases, leaving 6 bases not matched to a gene. The CDR3 sequence: CASSLSGTSTYNEQFF. CDR3 in DNA: TGTGCCAGCAGTTTAAGTGGGACTAGCACGTACAATGAGCAGTTCTTC.

The table lists this clonotype with many counts. This sequence joins TRBV20-1 and TRBJ2-3; TRBD2 aligns across 8 bases. Unmatched junction bases numbered 6, after V lost 4 bases and J lost 3 bases. This CDR3 is 14 amino acids long. The V gene's germline CDR1 is DFQATT and CDR2 SNEGSKA (reference sequence). The CDR3 sequence is CSATSGGSTDTQYF. As DNA, the CDR3 is TGCAGTGCTACCAGCGGGGGATCAACAGATACGCAGTATTTT.

The chain couples TRBV24-1 to TRBJ2-1; a weak D match, TRBD2 (5 bases). There are 14 residues in the CDR3. Germline V gene sequence: CDR1 KGHDR, CDR2 SFDVKD. V shed 5 bases and J shed 0 bases, with 7 bases lying between them. CDR3 sequence (DNA): TGTGCCACCAGTGGACGGGGCTCCTACAATGAGCAGTTCTTC. It codes for CATSGRGSYNEQFF.

This clonotype appeared many times. The V and J genes are TRBV15 and TRBJ2-1; 12 bases fit TRBD2. This CDR3 region has 18 residues. Germline V CDR1 and CDR2: LNHNV, YYDKDF (reference sequence). V gave up 1 base and J gave up 1 base; unmatched junction bases: 5. The CDR3 loop reads CATSRARTSGISYNEQFF. The CDR3 nucleotides read TGTGCCACCAGCAGAGCCCGGACTAGCGGGATATCCTACAATGAGCAGTTCTTC.

This clonotype was seen a few times. The chain joins TRBV25-1 to TRBJ1-4; tentatively, D is TRBD1 (5 bases). The CDR3 totals 13 residues. The germline CDR1 and CDR2 sequences are MGHDK and SYGVNS. Trimming cost V 4 bases and J 8 bases, with 11 bases left between them. DNA for the CDR3: TGTGCCAGCAGTGTCGGGGGATGGGAAAAACTGTTTTTT. Its protein product is CASSVGGWEKLFF.

This chain joins TRBV25-1 and TRBJ2-2, with TRBD2 matching over 10 bases. The V gene's germline CDR1 is MGHDK and CDR2 SYGVNS. V lost 5 bases, J lost 4 bases, and 7 bases stayed unmatched. The CDR3 is 16 residues long. The chain's CDR3 is CASSRTSGVSTGELFF. The DNA of the CDR3 is TGTGCCAGCAGTAGAACTAGCGGGGTGAGCACCGGGGAGCTGTTTTTT.

The chain couples TRBV4-1 to TRBJ1-6; D perhaps matches TRBD1 (6 bases). Germline loops: CDR1 MGHRA, CDR2 YSYEKL. Deletions cut 4 bases from V and 10 bases from J, with 17 bases between. This CDR3 region has 15 residues. DNA for the CDR3: TGCGCCAGCAGCCGAGAACAGGGCTTTGGGTCACCCCTCCACTTT. Translation gives CASSREQGFGSPLHF.

This clonotype has only a few counts. The V call is TRBV7-9, the J call TRBJ1-2; 8 bases fit TRBD1. Germline V gene lookup returns CDR1 SEHNR and CDR2 FQNEAQ (reference sequence). V shed 5 bases, J shed 8 bases, and the junction held 7 bases outside the gene matches. The CDR3 is 13 amino acids. For the CDR3, the DNA is TGTGCCAGCAGCATAGGACAGGGAAAAGGCTACACCTTC. Translated, it gives CASSIGQGKGYTF.

The CDR3 loop is CASSYHRTGYNEQFF. The CDR3 DNA reads as TGTGCCAGCAGTTACCACAGGACAGGGTACAATGAGCAGTTCTTC. This sequence joins TRBV6-5 and TRBJ2-1, with 8 positions matching TRBD1. The CDR3 consists of 15 residues. CDR1 is MNHEY, CDR2 SVGAGI, per germline. With 2 bases clipped from V and 4 bases from J, the junction kept 4 bases outside the gene matches.

The rearrangement uses TRBV6-1 and TRBJ2-2; 7 bases are a match to TRBD2. J lost 4 bases, V lost 6 bases, and 8 bases had no gene match. CDR3 length: 15 residues. Germline CDR1 MNHNS, CDR2 SASEGT. CDR3 DNA sequence: TGTGCCAGCAGGGGCGGGAGCTTGGGCACCGGGGAGCTGTTTTTT. Translation gives CASRGGSLGTGELFF.

In its sample, this clonotype was seen once. The rearrangement joins TRBV4-2 to TRBJ2-3, with 8 bases aligning to TRBD2. The ends lost 4 bases at V and 0 bases at J; junction bases unmatched: 6. In germline, CDR1 is LGHNA, CDR2 YNFKEQ. This CDR3 is built from 16 residues. CDR3 region: CASSPTERGSTDTQYF. CDR3 sequence (DNA): TGTGCCAGCAGCCCGACGGAGCGGGGGAGCACAGATACGCAGTATTTT.

This clonotype was counted a few times. J is TRBJ2-1 and V is TRBV6-5; maybe TRBD2 (5 bases). The CDR3 totals 15 residues. V was pared by 2 bases and J by 7 bases, with 15 bases between. Germline lookup yields CDR1 MNHEY and CDR2 SVGAGI. DNA of the CDR3: TGTGCCAGCAGTTACGCGGCTAGGGAGCGGAATGAGCAGTTCTTC. Its protein is CASSYAARERNEQFF.

This clonotype was counted only a few times. J is TRBJ2-1 and V is TRBV20-1; 9 bases are a match to TRBD2. Trimming took 3 bases from V and 6 from J; bases not matched to a gene: 6. The CDR3 runs to 14 residues. Germline CDR1 reads DFQATT; CDR2 reads SNEGSKA (reference sequence). CDR3 residues: CSASPTSGPNEQFF. The CDR3 region has the DNA TGCAGTGCTAGTCCGACTAGCGGACCCAATGAGCAGTTCTTC.

The chain carries TRBV7-2 and TRBJ1-3; D ambiguous. Germline CDR1 and CDR2: SGHTA and FQGNSA. The V gene lost 5 bases and the J gene lost 2 bases, with 10 bases spanning the gap. The CDR3 sequence is 14 residues long. In DNA form, the CDR3 reads TGTGCCAGCAGCCTCGGGAAGGCTGGAAACACCATATATTTT. It encodes CASSLGKAGNTIYF.

This chain connects TRBV20-1 to TRBJ1-1; D is undetermined. The CDR3 consists of 12 residues. Trimming shortened V by 2 bases and J by 6 bases, and 10 bases separated the two germline ends. Per germline, CDR1 DFQATT and CDR2 SNEGSKA (reference sequence). DNA of the CDR3: TGCAGTGCTAGAAAGGGTTTTGCTGAAGCTTTCTTT. Its protein product is CSARKGFAEAFF.

The chain links TRBV29-1 to TRBJ2-7, with TRBD2 identical over 8 bases. CDR3 length: 13 residues. Germline loops: CDR1 SQVTM, CDR2 ANQGSEA. The V segment lost 0 bases and the J segment 6 bases; nucleotides outside the gene matches: 4. The CDR3 sequence is CSVEDRGGPEQYF. CDR3 nucleotide sequence: TGCAGCGTTGAAGATCGGGGGGGGCCCGAGCAGTACTTC.